This entry describes one TCR beta chain. This sample was included in a study of blood T cell repertoires in COVID-19. In the study overall: Samples came from the United States, Italy and Spain, spanning acute and convalescent COVID-19.

The method was immunoSEQ multiplex PCR; TCRdb's version includes in-frame clones alone and lacks a portion of them. The sample shows 150,000 to 200,000 clones, approximately 87% of them seen only once. There are 14 residues in the CDR3. Germline CDR1 is LGHDT and CDR2 is YNNKEL (reference sequence). With 7 bases removed from V and 0 bases from J, the gap between germline ends came to 12 bases. The source of this sequence is a man aged 18 to 29 with active or convalescent COVID-19. The sample comprised peripheral blood. This rearrangement joins TRBV3-1 (or the pseudogene TRBV3-2) to TRBJ1-1; perhaps TRBD1 as D (6 bases). The CDR3 protein is CASTQRGLNTEAFF. In DNA form, the CDR3 reads TGTGCCAGCACCCAGAGGGGGTTGAACACTGAAGCTTTCTTT.